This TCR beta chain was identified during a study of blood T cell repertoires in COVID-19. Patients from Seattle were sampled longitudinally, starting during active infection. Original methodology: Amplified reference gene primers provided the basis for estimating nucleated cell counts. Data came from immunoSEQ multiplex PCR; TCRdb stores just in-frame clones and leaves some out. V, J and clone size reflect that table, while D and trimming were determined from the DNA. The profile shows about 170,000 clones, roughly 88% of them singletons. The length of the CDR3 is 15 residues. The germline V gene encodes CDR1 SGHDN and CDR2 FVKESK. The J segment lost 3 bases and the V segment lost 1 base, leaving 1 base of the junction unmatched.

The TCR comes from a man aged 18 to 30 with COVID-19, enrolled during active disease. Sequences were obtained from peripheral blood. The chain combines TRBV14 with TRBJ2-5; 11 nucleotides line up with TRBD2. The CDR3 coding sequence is TGTGCCAGCAGCCAAGTAGCGGGAGGGGAAGAGACCCAGTACTTC. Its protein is CASSQVAGGEETQYF.